Here is one T cell receptor beta chain with its context. What it binds is not known. Noted time point: sample taken at primary tumor resection. The sample comes from a study of spatial heterogeneity in lung cancer. Study summary: The average appearance count of each unique TCR and UMI combination in raw reads was more than 9.5. Whole-study findings and limits: The study found that expanded intratumoral alpha and beta TCR counts tracked tumor mutation counts.

This CDR3 has 15 residues. Germline V gives CDR1 DFQATT, CDR2 SNEGSKA (reference sequence). Trimming cost V 3 bases and J 7 bases; bases outside gene matches: 11. Using its own MiXCR run on the 5' RACE reads, TCRdb lists one record per CDR3 protein. Of 7,300 or so distinct CDR3 sequences in the sample, roughly a tenth were seen once. The chain recombines TRBV20-1 with TRBJ2-3; 9 bases are a match to TRBD1. Sequences were derived from lung tumor tissue, sampled at surgery. The receptor was isolated from a male donor with early-stage non-small cell lung cancer. The CDR3 reads CSARGPGQGVNTQYF. The CDR3 DNA reads as TGCAGTGCTAGGGGGCCGGGACAGGGCGTTAATACGCAGTATTTT.